The rows below give T cell receptor beta chains drawn from one sample of a study of beta chain features in type 1 diabetes. Profiled with immunoSEQ multiplex PCR; TCRdb holds only in-frame clones, not every one. The data show approximately 240,000 clones, around 16% seen once. Sequences were obtained from naive CD4+ T cells from blood. The origin of the receptors is a man under 40 with type 1 diabetes. CDR3s include the opening cysteine and the closing phenylalanine or tryptophan. Fields, in order: D gene, clone size, CDR3 length, V gene, J gene, CDR3 protein, CDR3 DNA. A D gene is named only where the DNA matches it firmly. Only some rows state a clone size, as once, few, many or a class for expanded clones.

.,few,15,TRBV9,TRBJ2-3,CASSVERRSTDTQYF,TGTGCCAGCAGCGTAGAACGGCGAAGCACAGATACGCAGTATTTT
.,few,12,TRBV7-2,TRBJ2-7,CASSPTPAEQYF,TGTGCCAGCAGCCCTACACCTGCCGAGCAGTACTTC
.,few,12,TRBV7-9,TRBJ2-1,CASSRDTNEQFF,TGTGCCAGCAGCCGGGACACCAATGAGCAGTTCTTC
.,few,16,TRBV18,TRBJ2-7,CASSLVRTGLLLEQYF,TGTGCCAGCTCACTCGTACGTACGGGGTTATTGCTCGAGCAGTACTTC
TRBD1,.,15,TRBV2,TRBJ2-5,CAIPSGTGGLETQYF,TGTGCCATCCCCTCTGGGACAGGGGGCCTAGAGACCCAGTACTTC
.,few,15,TRBV11-1,TRBJ2-7,CASSPRSVGSYEQYF,TGTGCCAGCAGTCCTCGTTCTGTCGGCTCCTACGAGCAGTACTTC
TRBD1,.,14,TRBV5-1,TRBJ1-5,CASSLDRGNQPQHF,TGCGCCAGCAGCCTGGACAGGGGAAATCAGCCCCAGCATTTT
TRBD1,few,17,TRBV11-1,TRBJ2-4,CASSFYMGQTGVGIQYF,TGTGCCAGCAGCTTTTACATGGGACAGACAGGCGTTGGCATTCAGTACTTC
.,.,16,TRBV2,TRBJ2-7,CASSIISTQVQNEQYF,TGTGCCAGCAGCATCATTTCGACTCAGGTTCAGAACGAGCAGTACTTC
TRBD2,.,16,TRBV9,TRBJ2-3,CASSVSAGGVADTQYF,TGTGCCAGCAGCGTGTCGGCGGGAGGTGTAGCAGATACGCAGTATTTT
.,.,12,TRBV29-1,TRBJ1-3,CSVGEIGNTIYF,TGCAGCGTTGGAGAGATAGGAAACACCATATATTTT
.,.,14,TRBV28,TRBJ2-5,CASSSTGLQETQYF,TGTGCCAGCAGTTCAACGGGTCTCCAAGAGACCCAGTACTTC
.,few,12,TRBV29-1,TRBJ2-3,CSVVGSTDTQYF,TGCAGCGTGGTTGGGTCCACAGATACGCAGTATTTT
.,few,13,TRBV30,TRBJ2-2,CAGIWGNTGELFF,TGTGCCGGGATTTGGGGGAACACCGGGGAGCTGTTTTTT
.,.,15,TRBV14,TRBJ2-3,CASSPRVGHTDTQYF,TGTGCCAGCAGCCCTCGAGTTGGCCACACAGATACGCAGTATTTT
.,few,15,TRBV4-1,TRBJ2-5,CASSQEVVREETQYF,TGCGCCAGCAGCCAAGAGGTGGTCAGGGAAGAGACCCAGTACTTC
.,.,12,TRBV12-5,TRBJ2-5,CASGLTGETQYF,TGTGCTAGTGGCCTTACAGGAGAGACCCAGTACTTC
.,.,12,TRBV25-1,TRBJ1-1,CASRDSHTEAFF,TGTGCCAGCAGGGACAGCCACACTGAAGCTTTCTTT
TRBD2,few,16,TRBV4-3,TRBJ2-1,CASSQVITGLDNEQFF,TGCGCCAGCAGCCAAGTCATTACGGGACTAGACAATGAGCAGTTCTTC
.,.,13,TRBV7-3,TRBJ2-1,CASSPRRNNEQFF,TGTGCCAGCAGCCCCCGTAGGAACAATGAGCAGTTCTTC
TRBD2,few,17,TRBV4-2,TRBJ2-6,CASSASGRASGANVLTF,TGTGCCAGCAGCGCTAGCGGGAGGGCTTCTGGGGCCAACGTCCTGACTTTC
.,few,13,TRBV29-1,TRBJ2-7,CSVWEVKAHEQYF,TGCAGCGTCTGGGAGGTGAAAGCCCACGAGCAGTACTTC
.,.,15,TRBV4-3,TRBJ2-7,CASSQGPGLSYEQYF,TGCGCCAGCAGCCAAGGCCCGGGGTTATCCTACGAGCAGTACTTC
TRBD2,few,15,TRBV28,TRBJ2-3,CASSSTGTNTDTQYF,TGTGCCAGCAGTTCGACCGGGACTAACACAGATACGCAGTATTTT
.,few,13,TRBV7-2,TRBJ2-7,CASSLARNAEQYF,TGTGCCAGCAGCTTAGCGAGAAACGCCGAGCAGTACTTC
.,.,13,TRBV28,TRBJ2-3,CASTLSAGNTQYF,TGTGCCAGCACACTCTCGGCAGGGAATACGCAGTATTTT
.,.,14,TRBV29-1,TRBJ1-4,CSVGSGGTVEKLFF,TGCAGCGTCGGTTCGGGCGGAACCGTAGAAAAACTGTTTTTT
.,.,13,TRBV10-3,TRBJ2-5,CAIKGPDQETQYF,TGTGCCATCAAAGGGCCGGACCAAGAGACCCAGTACTTC
.,few,19,TRBV21-1,TRBJ2-7,CASSKALCYAAAAAYEQYF,TGTGCCAGCAGCAAAGCGCTTTGTTATGCAGCAGCGGCCGCCTACGAGCAGTACTTC
.,.,14,TRBV5-1,TRBJ2-2,CASSVGQSPGELFF,TGCGCCAGCAGCGTAGGACAGTCTCCCGGGGAGCTGTTTTTT
.,.,16,TRBV27,TRBJ2-6,CATQTGRGSGANVLTF,TGTGCCACGCAGACAGGACGGGGTTCTGGGGCCAACGTCCTGACTTTC
.,.,13,TRBV30,TRBJ2-4,CAWRTLAKNIQYF,TGTGCCTGGAGAACCCTAGCCAAAAACATTCAGTACTTC
TRBD2,.,15,TRBV6-5,TRBJ2-1,CASSYRLAGHNEQFF,TGTGCCAGCAGTTACCGACTAGCGGGCCACAATGAGCAGTTCTTC
TRBD2,few,16,TRBV5-1,TRBJ2-1,CASSLLSGTGYNEQFF,TGCGCCAGCAGCTTGCTTAGCGGGACGGGGTACAATGAGCAGTTCTTC
.,.,14,TRBV30,TRBJ1-6,CAWSSRTSTTPLHF,TGTGCCTGGAGTTCTCGGACAAGTACTACACCCCTCCACTTT
TRBD1,few,15,TRBV5-4,TRBJ2-7,CASSYPGQGSYEQYF,TGTGCCAGCAGCTACCCCGGACAGGGCTCCTACGAGCAGTACTTC
.,.,8,TRBV20-1,TRBJ1-1,CRGTEAFF,TGCAGGGGCACTGAAGCTTTCTTT
.,.,13,TRBV28,TRBJ2-3,CASWGDPTDTQYF,TGTGCCAGCTGGGGGGATCCCACAGATACGCAGTATTTT
TRBD2,.,13,TRBV18,TRBJ2-1,CASSPNGTSVQFF,TGTGCCAGCTCACCAAACGGGACTAGCGTGCAGTTCTTC
TRBD1,.,14,TRBV30,TRBJ1-5,CAWIGAGDSQPQHF,TGTGCCTGGATCGGGGCAGGGGACAGTCAGCCCCAGCATTTT
.,few,15,TRBV7-3,TRBJ1-1,CASSLTWGMNTEAFF,TGTGCCAGCAGCTTAACGTGGGGAATGAACACTGAAGCTTTCTTT
TRBD2,.,16,TRBV28,TRBJ2-1,CASSSTSGSIYNEQFF,TGTGCCAGCAGTTCGACTAGCGGTTCTATTTACAATGAGCAGTTCTTC
.,few,12,TRBV29-1,TRBJ2-5,CSGGTGQETQYF,TGCAGCGGGGGAACGGGTCAAGAGACCCAGTACTTC
.,few,16,TRBV4-1,TRBJ1-1,CASSHRFDRKRGEAFF,TGCGCCAGCAGCCACCGCTTTGACAGGAAACGAGGTGAAGCTTTCTTT
.,.,14,TRBV9,TRBJ2-3,CASSVRQVTDTQYF,TGTGCCAGCAGCGTGCGACAGGTCACAGATACGCAGTATTTT
TRBD2,.,16,TRBV5-1,TRBJ2-3,CASSIGTSLFTDTQYF,TGCGCCAGCAGCATAGGGACTAGCTTGTTCACAGATACGCAGTATTTT
TRBD1,few,16,TRBV15,TRBJ2-7,CATSSGTGGLPREQYF,TGTGCCACCAGCAGTGGGACAGGAGGTCTCCCTAGGGAGCAGTACTTC
TRBD2,few,15,TRBV7-9,TRBJ2-1,CASSSPGLAVNEQFF,TGTGCCAGCAGCTCCCCGGGACTAGCGGTCAATGAGCAGTTCTTC
.,.,13,TRBV2,TRBJ1-1,CASGSEWDTEAFF,TGTGCCAGCGGGTCCGAGTGGGACACTGAAGCTTTCTTT